The 18 T cell receptor beta chains below were found in one sample sequenced in a study of regulatory T cells in long-lasting Graves disease. The time point: newly diagnosed GD, antithyroid drugs for less than 3 months. Following extraction of RNA from PBMCs, that RNA was used to make the TCR library. Investigators prepared the TCR beta libraries by applying iRepertoire HTBI primers and Arm-PCR of CDR3 regions. TCRdb recomputed calls from the multiplex PCR reads with MiXCR, one row per CDR3 protein. The sample includes around 500,000 distinct CDR3 sequences, approximately 12% seen only once; the top ten take approximately 9.3%. The sample was also linked to a second study, of T cells in Graves' hyperthyroidism and ophthalmopathy.

Specimen: peripheral blood mononuclear cells (PBMCs), collected at new diagnosis, from a patient treated with antithyroid drugs. All receptors come from a man aged 25-40 years with Graves disease.

In its sample, this clonotype was seen many times. V and J are TRBV7-9 and TRBJ2-7, with 10 bases aligning to TRBD2. Looked up from germline, CDR1 is SEHNR and CDR2 is FQNEAQ (reference sequence). V lost 5 bases to trimming and J lost 2 bases; unmatched junction nucleotides: 6. The CDR3 contains 15 residues. The CDR3 sequence: CASSPASGGTYEQYF. The CDR3 nucleotides are TGTGCCAGCAGCCCTGCTAGCGGGGGAACCTACGAGCAGTACTTC. Supplemented by reference TRBV7-9 and TRBJ2-7, the full variable domain reads DTGVSQNPRHKITKRGQNVTFRCDPISEHNRLYWYRQTLGQGPEFLTYFQNEAQLEKSRLLSDRFSAERPKGSFSTLEIQRTEQGDSAMYLCASSPASGGTYEQYFGPGTRLTVT.

This clonotype came up many times. The chain employs TRBV20-1 and TRBJ1-1, with D tentatively TRBD1 (5 bases). CDR1 is DFQATT and CDR2 is SNEGSKA in the germline V gene (reference sequence). The CDR3 totals 13 residues. CDR3 DNA: TGCAGAACCTTGGGGCGGACGAACACTGAAGCTTTCTTT. Residues: CRTLGRTNTEAFF.

V usage is TRBV11-2 and J usage is TRBJ2-3; perhaps TRBD2 as D (5 bases). The germline CDR1 and CDR2 sequences are SGHAT and FQNNGV. The CDR3 has 15 amino acids. Trimming pared 1 base from V and 10 bases from J, leaving 18 bases between. CDR3 in amino acids: CASSLGTGISSSQYF. The CDR3 DNA is TGTGCCAGCAGCTTAGGGACCGGGATTTCGTCGTCGCAGTATTTT.

At least ten counts were recorded for this clonotype. In DNA form, the CDR3 reads TGTGCCAGCAGTGAAGGTTGGGGCACCAACACTGAAGCTTTCTTT. Translating it yields CASSEGWGTNTEAFF. J is TRBJ1-1 and V is TRBV6-1, with a tentative D call TRBD1 (5 bases). Deletions cut 1 base from V and 2 bases from J, with 11 bases between. In germline, CDR1 is MNHNS, CDR2 SASEGT. The CDR3 contains 15 residues.

This clonotype was found many times. The V call is TRBV20-1, the J call TRBJ1-1; a possible D gene is TRBD1 (5 bases). Germline V gene data show CDR1 as DFQATT and CDR2 as SNEGSKA (reference sequence). V lost 6 bases and J lost 1, with 12 bases in between. The CDR3 has 13 residues. The CDR3 sequence is CSAPPTGNTEAFF. The CDR3 DNA follows: TGCAGTGCACCCCCTACAGGGAACACTGAAGCTTTCTTT.

On this clonotype itself: Compared with germline, one end of the junction differs, possibly owing to a read error. The chain combines TRBV5-1 with TRBJ2-1; no clear D. Germline CDR1 and CDR2: SGHRS and YFSETQ. The CDR3 loop spans 15 amino acids. CDR3 residues: CASSRSRSSHNEQFF. The CDR3 nucleotides are TGCGCCAGCAGTAGGTCCCGCAGCTCCCACAATGAGCAGTTCTTC.

This clonotype appeared a few times. The genes are TRBV27 and TRBJ1-5; D is undetermined. Trimming pared 2 bases from V and 0 bases from J, leaving 11 bases between. This CDR3 spans 16 amino acids. Germline values: CDR1 MNHEY, CDR2 SMNVEV (reference sequence). The CDR3 loop reads CASSLDGGYSNQPQHF. The CDR3 DNA follows: TGTGCCAGCAGTTTAGACGGCGGATATAGCAATCAGCCCCAGCATTTT.

This clonotype was detected a few times. The V call is TRBV10-2, the J call TRBJ2-4, with TRBD1 as a possible D gene (5 bases). The germline V gene encodes CDR1 WSHSY and CDR2 SAAADI. This CDR3 comprises 16 residues. Trimming removed 4 bases from V and 0 bases from J, with 13 bases in between. In nucleotides, the CDR3 is TGCGCCAGCAGTGGACCGGACACTCTAGCCAAAAACATTCAGTACTTC. Protein product: CASSGPDTLAKNIQYF.

This clonotype has at least ten counts. The gene calls are TRBV2 and TRBJ2-5, with TRBD2 identical over 10 bases. The CDR3 totals 17 residues. From germline, CDR1 is SNHLY and CDR2 FYNNEI. V lost 1 base and J lost 1; bases outside the gene matches: 6. This CDR3 is CASSEDTSGVLQETQYF. CDR3 DNA sequence: TGTGCCAGCAGTGAAGACACTAGCGGGGTCCTCCAAGAGACCCAGTACTTC.

Ten or more counts support this clonotype. V usage is TRBV12-3 or TRBV12-4 and J usage is TRBJ2-4; D is perhaps TRBD1 (5 bases). V was pared by 4 bases and J by 3 bases, with 7 bases between. CDR3 size: 13 residues. The CDR3 sequence: CASSSGRKNIQYF. As DNA, the CDR3 is TGTGCCAGCAGTTCAGGGCGCAAAAACATTCAGTACTTC.

This sequence joins TRBV19 and TRBJ2-5; TRBD1 matches at 9 bases. The CDR3 covers 13 residues. Germline assignment: CDR1 LNHDA and CDR2 SQIVND (reference sequence). V trimming: 9 bases; J trimming: 4 bases; junction bases outside the gene matches: 6. The CDR3 DNA is TGTGCCAGCCACAGGACAGGGGCAGAGACCCAGTACTTC. This encodes CASHRTGAETQYF.

The table lists this clonotype with a few counts. The V call is TRBV6-5, the J call TRBJ1-2; D not certain. CDR3 length: 15 amino acids. The germline gives CDR1 MNHEY, CDR2 SVGAGI. Deletions cut 4 bases from V and 7 bases from J, with 19 bases between. The CDR3 here is CASSSARGGGSGYTF. The CDR3 nucleotides read TGTGCCAGCAGTTCCGCCCGAGGAGGTGGCAGTGGCTACACCTTC.

This clonotype showed up many times. The V gene is TRBV6-1, the J gene TRBJ2-7; 8 bases align to TRBD2. The germline V gene encodes CDR1 MNHNS and CDR2 SASEGT. The length of the CDR3 is 14 residues. The V and J ends lost 7 bases and 4 bases, in that order; junction bases with no gene match: 9. CDR3 DNA: TGTGCCAGCAACGGGGGGGCTAGCAGGTACGAGCAGTACTTC. It yields the protein CASNGGASRYEQYF.

This clonotype has a count of ten or more. The genes are TRBV7-9 and TRBJ2-1; TRBD2 aligns across 8 bases. The CDR3 totals 14 residues. Germline lookup yields CDR1 SEHNR and CDR2 FQNEAQ (reference sequence). V lost 2 bases to trimming and J lost 12 bases; unmatched junction nucleotides: 9. DNA for the CDR3: TGTGCCAGCAGCTTATCCCAAGCGGGAGATATGCAGTTCTTC. It is translated as CASSLSQAGDMQFF.

A word on this clonotype: Lacking the conserved final phenylalanine or tryptophan, this CDR3 likely reflects a read error. J is TRBJ1-1 and V is TRBV29-1, with unresolved D. V shed 5 bases and J shed 0 bases, with 13 bases lying between them. CDR1 SQVTM and CDR2 ANQGSEA come from the germline V gene. The CDR3 has 14 amino acids. Here the CDR3 DNA reads TGCAGCGTTTCCAGCACCCTCATGAACACTGAAGCTTTCCTT. Protein product: CSVSSTLMNTEAFL.

The chain couples TRBV7-2 to TRBJ2-3; 8 bases map to TRBD2. Germline lookup yields CDR1 SGHTA and CDR2 FQGNSA. The CDR3 loop spans 16 amino acids. V was pared by 4 bases and J by 2 bases, with 8 bases of the junction left unmatched. The CDR3 sequence is CASSSLAGWFTDTQYF. The CDR3, as DNA: TGTGCCAGCAGCTCATTAGCGGGGTGGTTCACAGATACGCAGTATTTT.

This clonotype was observed many times. The chain joins TRBV29-1 to TRBJ2-2, with TRBD2 matching 9 bases. The CDR3 runs 15 residues. Germline V lookup: CDR1 SQVTM, CDR2 ANQGSEA. Losses at the gene ends were 1 base for V and 1 base for J; bases not matched to a gene: 1. The CDR3 nucleotides read TGCAGCGTTGAAGTAGCGGGAGTGAACACCGGGGAGCTGTTTTTT. Its protein is CSVEVAGVNTGELFF.

This clonotype has a handful of counts. The chain has TRBV10-3 and TRBJ2-1; the match to TRBD2 covers 12 bases. Germline V gives CDR1 ENHRY, CDR2 SYGVKD. V gave up 3 bases and J gave up 10 bases; unmatched junction bases: 4. The CDR3 runs 14 residues. The DNA for the CDR3 is TGTGCCATCAGTGACGCCGGACTAGCGGGGGAGCAGTTCTTC. It yields the protein CAISDAGLAGEQFF.